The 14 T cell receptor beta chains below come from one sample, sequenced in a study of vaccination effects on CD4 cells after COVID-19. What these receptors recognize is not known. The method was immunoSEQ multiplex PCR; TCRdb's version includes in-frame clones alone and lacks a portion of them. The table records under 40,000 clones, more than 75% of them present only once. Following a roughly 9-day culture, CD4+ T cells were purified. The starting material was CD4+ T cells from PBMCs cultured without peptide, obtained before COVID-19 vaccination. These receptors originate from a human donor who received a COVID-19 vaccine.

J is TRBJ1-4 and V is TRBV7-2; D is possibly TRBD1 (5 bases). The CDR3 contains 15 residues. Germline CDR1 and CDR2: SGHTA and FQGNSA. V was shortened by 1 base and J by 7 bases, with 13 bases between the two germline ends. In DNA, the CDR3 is TGTGCCAGCAGCTTAGTTCTCGGGGGTGGTGAAAAACTGTTTTTT. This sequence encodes CASSLVLGGGEKLFF.

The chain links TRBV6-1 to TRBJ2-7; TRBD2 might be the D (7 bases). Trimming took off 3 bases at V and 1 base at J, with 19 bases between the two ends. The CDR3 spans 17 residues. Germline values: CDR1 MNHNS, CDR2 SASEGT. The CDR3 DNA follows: TGTGCCAGCAGTGAGGGTAGGGGGGGCGGTTCGTCCTACGAGCAGTACGTC. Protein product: CASSEGRGGGSSYEQYV.

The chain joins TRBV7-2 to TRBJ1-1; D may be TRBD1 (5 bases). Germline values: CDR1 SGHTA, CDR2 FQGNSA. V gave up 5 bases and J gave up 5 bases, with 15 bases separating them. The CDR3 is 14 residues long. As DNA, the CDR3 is TGTGCCAGCAGCCCCCGGGGCTGGGATACTGAAGCTTTCTTT. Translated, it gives CASSPRGWDTEAFF.

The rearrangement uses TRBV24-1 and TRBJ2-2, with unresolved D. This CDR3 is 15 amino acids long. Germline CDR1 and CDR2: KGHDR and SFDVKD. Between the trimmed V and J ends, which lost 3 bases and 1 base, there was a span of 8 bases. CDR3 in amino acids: CATSDPTVNTGELFF. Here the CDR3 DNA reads TGTGCCACCAGTGATCCTACCGTGAACACCGGGGAGCTGTTTTTT.

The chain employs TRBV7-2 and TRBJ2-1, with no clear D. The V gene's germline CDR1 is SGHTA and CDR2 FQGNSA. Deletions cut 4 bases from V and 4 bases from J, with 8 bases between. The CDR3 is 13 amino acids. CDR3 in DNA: TGTGCCAGCAGCTCTGCAGCGTACAATGAGCAGTTCTTC. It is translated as CASSSAAYNEQFF.

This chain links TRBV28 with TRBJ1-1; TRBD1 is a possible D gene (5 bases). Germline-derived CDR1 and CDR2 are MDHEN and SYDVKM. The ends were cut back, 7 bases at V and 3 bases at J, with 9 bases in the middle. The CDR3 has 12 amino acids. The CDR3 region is CASIQGDTEAFF. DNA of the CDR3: TGTGCCAGCATCCAAGGGGACACTGAAGCTTTCTTT.

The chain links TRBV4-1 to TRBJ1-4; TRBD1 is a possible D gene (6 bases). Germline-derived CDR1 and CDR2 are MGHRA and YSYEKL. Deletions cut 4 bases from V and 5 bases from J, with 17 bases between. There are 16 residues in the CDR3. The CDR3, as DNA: TGCGCCAGCAGCCGCCAAACCCGGACAGCAAATGAAAAACTGTTTTTT. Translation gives CASSRQTRTANEKLFF.

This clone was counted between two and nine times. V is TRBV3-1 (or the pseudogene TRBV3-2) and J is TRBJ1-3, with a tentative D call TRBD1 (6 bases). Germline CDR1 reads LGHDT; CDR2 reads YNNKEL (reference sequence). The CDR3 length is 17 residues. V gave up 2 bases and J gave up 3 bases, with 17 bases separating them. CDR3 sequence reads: CASSQRQTGNRGNTIYF. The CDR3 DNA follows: TGTGCCAGCAGCCAACGCCAGACAGGAAATCGTGGAAACACCATATATTTT.

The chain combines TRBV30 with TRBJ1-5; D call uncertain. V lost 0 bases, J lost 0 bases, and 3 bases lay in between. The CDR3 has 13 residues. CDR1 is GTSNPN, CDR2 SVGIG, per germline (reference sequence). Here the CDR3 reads CAWSVSSNQPQHF. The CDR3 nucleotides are TGTGCCTGGAGTGTGAGTAGCAATCAGCCCCAGCATTTT. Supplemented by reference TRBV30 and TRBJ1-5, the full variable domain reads SQTIHQWPATLVQPVGSPLSLECTVEGTSNPNLYWYRQAAGRGLQLLFYSVGIGQISSEVPQNLSASRPQDRQFILSSKKLLLSDSGFYLCAWSVSSNQPQHFGDGTRLSIL.

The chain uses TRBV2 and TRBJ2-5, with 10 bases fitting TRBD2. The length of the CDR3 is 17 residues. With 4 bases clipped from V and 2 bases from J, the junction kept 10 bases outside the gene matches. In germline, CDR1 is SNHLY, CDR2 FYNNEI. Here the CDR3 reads CASSGYLLAGDQETQYF. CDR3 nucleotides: TGTGCCAGCAGTGGTTACTTGCTAGCGGGGGATCAAGAGACCCAGTACTTC.

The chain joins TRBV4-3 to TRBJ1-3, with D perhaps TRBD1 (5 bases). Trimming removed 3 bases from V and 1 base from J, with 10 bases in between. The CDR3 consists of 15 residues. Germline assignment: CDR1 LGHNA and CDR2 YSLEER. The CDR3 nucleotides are TGCGCCAGCAGCCAGTTCAGGGTATCTGGAAACACCATATATTTT. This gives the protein CASSQFRVSGNTIYF.

The CDR3 spells CASSLSEGDGYTF. The CDR3 DNA is TGTGCCAGCAGCTTAAGTGAGGGAGATGGCTACACCTTC. The rearrangement links TRBV7-9 to TRBJ1-2; D remains unclear. The CDR3 has 13 amino acids. Per the germline V gene, CDR1 is SEHNR and CDR2 is FQNEAQ (reference sequence). Trimming took off 2 bases at V and 6 bases at J, with 10 bases between the two ends. The whole variable domain, remainder taken from reference TRBV7-9 and TRBJ1-2, is DTGVSQNPRHKITKRGQNVTFRCDPISEHNRLYWYRQTLGQGPEFLTYFQNEAQLEKSRLLSDRFSAERPKGSFSTLEIQRTEQGDSAMYLCASSLSEGDGYTFGSGTRLTVV.

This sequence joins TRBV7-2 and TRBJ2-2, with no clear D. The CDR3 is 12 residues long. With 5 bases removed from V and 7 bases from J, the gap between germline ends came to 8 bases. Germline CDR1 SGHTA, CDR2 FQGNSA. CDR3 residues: CASSTFDGELFF. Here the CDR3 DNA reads TGTGCCAGCAGCACTTTCGACGGGGAGCTGTTTTTT.

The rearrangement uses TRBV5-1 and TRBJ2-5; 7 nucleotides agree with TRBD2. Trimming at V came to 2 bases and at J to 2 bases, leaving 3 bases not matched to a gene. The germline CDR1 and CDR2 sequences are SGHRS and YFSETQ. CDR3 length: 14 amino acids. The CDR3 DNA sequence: TGCGCCAGCAGCTTCCTCGGGGGGCAAGAGACCCAGTACTTC. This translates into CASSFLGGQETQYF.